Following are 16 T cell receptor beta chains from one sample sequenced in a study of T cell therapy after organ transplantation (dated by TCRdb to between 2018 and 2021). Library preparation employed the immunoSEQ multiplex PCR assay. TCRdb took over this immuneACCESS table, retaining in-frame rearrangements with V and J assigned. Such tables are incomplete; in checked studies, under half of the missing clones stem from an unresolved V gene, and the remainder is unexplained. Across this sample there are roughly 2,000 clones, with roughly four fifths seen only once. The top ten hold approximately 31% of the sample. The time point label on this specimen signifies: before start of T cell therapy. Antigens for these TCRs are unknown. Source: CD8+ T cells from blood, taken before autologous CMV-specific T cell therapy. All receptors come from a human patient who had received a solid organ transplant and had CMV disease.

The chain uses TRBV7-9 and TRBJ2-1; 9 bases agree with TRBD1. V dropped 5 bases and J dropped 5; count of bases not matched to a gene: 13. This CDR3 is built from 17 residues. CDR1 is SEHNR, CDR2 FQNEAQ, per germline (reference sequence). CDR3 region: CASSLPVPGQGHNEQFF. For the CDR3, the DNA is TGTGCCAGCAGCCTACCGGTACCGGGACAGGGTCACAATGAGCAGTTCTTC.

There are a few counts of this clone. This chain uses TRBV4-2 with TRBJ2-1; the match to TRBD1 covers 9 bases. The CDR3 contains 18 residues. Per germline, CDR1 LGHNA and CDR2 YNFKEQ. Losses at the gene ends were 5 bases for V and 1 base for J; bases not matched to a gene: 12. The CDR3 loop reads CASSLVFGTGRSYNEQFF. CDR3 coding DNA: TGTGCCAGCAGCTTAGTTTTCGGGACAGGGCGATCCTACAATGAGCAGTTCTTC.

Points on this clone: Other DNA sequences within the sample encode an identical CDR3. This chain uses TRBV2 with TRBJ2-3; D may be TRBD2 (5 bases). The germline gives CDR1 SNHLY, CDR2 FYNNEI. This CDR3 has 15 amino acids. Trimming took off 2 bases at V and 2 bases at J, with 11 bases between the two ends. The CDR3 reads CASSESWTHTDTQYF. The CDR3 nucleotides are TGTGCCAGCAGTGAATCCTGGACTCACACAGATACGCAGTATTTT.

The chain has TRBV7-6 and TRBJ1-5, with a weak D call TRBD1 (6 bases). This CDR3 is built from 15 residues. The V gene lost 1 base and the J gene lost 6 bases, with 13 bases spanning the gap. Germline values: CDR1 SGHVS, CDR2 FNYEAQ. The CDR3 region has the DNA TGTGCCAGCAGCTTAGGAGAACAGGGCGGTCAGCCCCAGCATTTT. This encodes CASSLGEQGGQPQHF.

The chain has TRBV25-1 and TRBJ2-2; 8 nucleotides line up with TRBD2. The V gene's germline CDR1 is MGHDK and CDR2 SYGVNS. The ends lost 5 bases at V and 3 bases at J; junction bases unmatched: 14. The CDR3 runs to 18 residues. CDR3 protein: CASSRLAGDLVYTGELFF. The DNA of the CDR3 is TGTGCCAGCAGTCGGCTAGCGGGCGACTTAGTTTACACCGGGGAGCTGTTTTTT.

The chain uses TRBV15 and TRBJ2-7, with TRBD2 as a possible D gene (5 bases). This CDR3 is 13 amino acids long. In germline, CDR1 is LNHNV, CDR2 YYDKDF (reference sequence). The ends were cut back, 0 bases at V and 5 bases at J, with 8 bases in the middle. The CDR3 here is CATSRDWRDEQYV. DNA of the CDR3: TGTGCCACCAGCAGAGATTGGCGGGACGAGCAGTACGTC.

This clone was recorded a few times. The V gene is TRBV20-1, the J gene TRBJ1-6; D is undetermined. Germline loops: CDR1 DFQATT, CDR2 SNEGSKA (reference sequence). There are 11 residues in the CDR3. V lost 0 bases, J lost 14 bases, and 8 bases lay in between. CDR3 region: CSARDDRALHF. As DNA, the CDR3 is TGCAGTGCTAGAGATGATAGGGCCCTCCACTTT.

The gene calls are TRBV4-1 and TRBJ2-1; the match to TRBD1 covers 11 bases. This CDR3 contains 16 residues. Germline assignment: CDR1 MGHRA and CDR2 YSYEKL. J gave up 6 bases and V 0 bases, and 4 bases lay outside the gene matches. CDR3 sequence: CASSQDDGTGGNEQFF. CDR3 coding DNA: TGCGCCAGCAGCCAAGATGACGGGACAGGGGGCAATGAGCAGTTCTTC.

This clone showed up just a few times. Other DNA sequences in the sample encode the same CDR3. The CDR3 sequence is CASSYPSGSEAFF. The CDR3, as DNA: TGTGCCAGCAGTTACCCGTCGGGTTCTGAAGCTTTCTTT. The V gene is TRBV6-5, the J gene TRBJ1-1; no clear D. Germline V gives CDR1 MNHEY, CDR2 SVGAGI. CDR3 size: 13 residues. Trimming took 2 bases from V and 6 from J, leaving 10 bases between them.

This sequence joins TRBV7-2 and TRBJ2-7, with D unresolved. V lost 1 base to trimming and J lost 2 bases, with 12 bases between them. Germline V gene sequence: CDR1 SGHTA, CDR2 FQGNSA. The CDR3 sequence is 15 residues long. CDR3 nucleotide sequence: TGTGCCAGCAGCTTAGGGTCCCCGATCACCTACGAGCAGTACTTC. Encoded protein: CASSLGSPITYEQYF.

This clone was seen a handful of times. This chain uses TRBV27 with TRBJ1-3; D gene uncertain. The germline CDR1 and CDR2 sequences are MNHEY and SMNVEV (reference sequence). The CDR3 has 16 residues. V was cut by 8 bases and J by 0 bases, with 17 bases left in between. DNA for the CDR3: TGTGCCAGCGGGGTGGGTCTCCCAGACTCTGGAAACACCATATATTTT. Its protein product is CASGVGLPDSGNTIYF.

CDR3 nucleotide sequence: TGTGCCTGGAGGGAATCGACAGGGGGCACAAGAGGCTACACCTTC. It encodes CAWRESTGGTRGYTF. The chain links TRBV30 to TRBJ1-2, with TRBD1 matching 10 bases. The germline V gene encodes CDR1 GTSNPN and CDR2 SVGIG (reference sequence). The CDR3 spans 15 residues. The junction had 12 bases not matched to a gene; V was cut back by 3 bases and J by 8 bases.

The chain joins TRBV7-8 to TRBJ2-7, with D unclear. Trimming removed 3 bases from V and 0 bases from J, with 15 bases in between. The germline V gene has CDR1 SGHVS and CDR2 FQNEAQ. CDR3 length: 16 amino acids. Here the CDR3 DNA reads TGTGCCAGCAGCTTGTTTTTGCCCTTGAGCTCCTACGAGCAGTACGTC. Protein product: CASSLFLPLSSYEQYV.

V gene TRBV9 combines with J gene TRBJ2-7, with D perhaps TRBD1 or TRBD2 (5 bases each). The CDR3 runs 14 residues. V lost 2 bases and J lost 1, with 10 bases in between. Germline V CDR1 and CDR2: SGDLS, YYNGEE. Here the CDR3 reads CASSVRGASYEQYF. CDR3 nucleotide sequence: TGTGCCAGCAGCGTCCGGGGCGCGTCCTACGAGCAGTACTTC.

This rearrangement joins TRBV27 to TRBJ2-1; 7 nucleotides line up with TRBD1. This CDR3 is 14 amino acids long. V gave up 8 bases and J gave up 5 bases; unmatched junction bases: 9. In germline, CDR1 is MNHEY, CDR2 SMNVEV (reference sequence). The CDR3: CASRPTGQHNEQFF. The CDR3, as DNA: TGTGCCAGCCGGCCGACGGGACAGCACAATGAGCAGTTCTTC.

This clone was counted a single time. V is TRBV13 and J is TRBJ1-5, with D perhaps matching TRBD1 (6 bases). Germline V CDR1 and CDR2: PRHDT, FYEKMQ (reference sequence). CDR3 length: 14 residues. V lost 6 bases and J 7 bases, leaving 16 bases between the germline ends. CDR3 sequence (DNA): TGTGCCAGCAGTAAAGGGGGGGGCGGGCAGCCCCAGCATTTT. As protein: CASSKGGGGQPQHF.